The text below deals with one T cell receptor beta chain. The data derive from a study of blood T cell repertoires in COVID-19. Study background: COVID-19 samples, acute and convalescent, were from the United States, Italy and Spain. T cells, B-cell-depleted T cells, or PBMCs provided the cDNA or gDNA that served as material.

How the authors handled the data: Using reference gene primer amplification, nucleated cell counts were estimated. Only in-frame clones appear in the TCRdb table, and some are missing; sequencing was by immunoSEQ multiplex PCR. For V, J and clone size, that table is used; D and trimming come from the DNA. This table holds roughly 81,000 clones, over 75% found once. This CDR3 has 14 amino acids. The V gene's germline CDR1 is SGDLS and CDR2 YYNGEE. Trimming took 0 bases from V and 6 from J, leaving 11 bases between them. The sample was peripheral blood. The chain employs TRBV9 and TRBJ2-3; D is unclear. This receptor was taken from a woman aged 80 or over with COVID-19, enrolled during active disease. DNA for the CDR3: TGTGCCAGCAGCGTAGGGCCCCTCAGGGATACGCAGTATTTT. Translated, it gives CASSVGPLRDTQYF.